This passage covers 2 T cell receptor beta chains from one sample sequenced in a study of blood T cell repertoires in COVID-19. Here immunoSEQ multiplex PCR was the method, and the copy in TCRdb shows in-frame clones only, minus some. The sample has about 42,000 clones, around 81% seen once. Sequencing used peripheral blood. Every receptor here comes from a man aged 50 or older with active COVID-19.

The chain employs TRBV6-5 and TRBJ1-1; a possible D gene is TRBD1 (5 bases). The CDR3 sequence is 14 residues long. Germline loops: CDR1 MNHEY, CDR2 SVGAGI. With 5 bases removed from V and 10 bases from J, the gap between germline ends came to 20 bases. CDR3 bases: TGTGCCAGCAGTCTGCGGGAGCAGGGACGGGCAGCTTTCTTT. It encodes CASSLREQGRAAFF.

The chain combines TRBV5-1 with TRBJ1-5, with unresolved D. Trimming stripped 2 bases from V and 4 bases from J, with 7 bases between. The germline V gene has CDR1 SGHRS and CDR2 YFSETQ. The CDR3 runs to 13 residues. In nucleotides, the CDR3 is TGCGCCAGCAGCTTTGGCCCAAATCAGCCCCAGCATTTT. Translating it yields CASSFGPNQPQHF. Variable domain in full (rest from reference TRBV5-1 and TRBJ1-5): KAGVTQTPRYLIKTRGQQVTLSCSPISGHRSVSWYQQTPGQGLQFLFEYFSETQRNKGNFPGRFSGRQFSNSRSEMNVSTLELGDSALYLCASSFGPNQPQHFGDGTRLSIL.